This T cell receptor beta chain was captured by sequencing in a study of Ad26.COV2.S vaccination and SARS-CoV-2 variants. This table comes from immunoSEQ multiplex PCR, and its TCRdb copy is limited to in-frame clones, with some not included. This sample has roughly 700,000 clones, with roughly 90% found just once. The CDR3 covers 15 residues. With 8 bases removed from V and 5 bases from J, the gap between germline ends came to 21 bases. The germline CDR1 and CDR2 sequences are MNHEY and SMNVEV (reference sequence). Treatment meaning: over 15 received Ad26.COV2.S at low or high dose, single or two shots; about 5 received placebo; per-sample allocation not given. Sampling took place 63 days after the first vaccine or placebo injection.

V gene TRBV27 combines with J gene TRBJ2-5; a possible D gene is TRBD1 (6 bases). This receptor was obtained from a person between 18 and 65 years old who received the Ad26.COV2.S COVID-19 vaccine or a placebo. This specimen consisted of peripheral blood, obtained in a trial of Ad26.COV2.S vaccine versus placebo. As DNA, the CDR3 is TGTGCCAGCTCCCGAGGGGGAGCCTGGAGGGAGACCCAGTACTTC. Translated, it gives CASSRGGAWRETQYF.